These T cell receptor beta chains were read from a single sample in a study of T cells expressing NK-cell markers. TCRdb reworked the 5' RACE reads into one entry per CDR3 protein, no DNA. This sample contains more than 400,000 distinct CDR3 sequences. Sequenced sample: blood T cells: a sorted CD56 or NKG2C T cell subset, CD4+ or CD8+ T cells, or bulk PBMC T cells (not recorded which). The receptor source for this set is a woman between 18 and 69 years old in good health. Each CDR3 is given with its conserved first and last residue.

TRBV6-2/TRBV6-3	TRBJ2-1	CASRPIHRILAQGTYNEQFF
TRBV6-6	TRBJ2-1	CASGRGGNEQFF
TRBV24-1	TRBJ1-6	CATSESGQESSYNSPLHF
TRBV11-3	TRBJ2-4	CASSLGELGSQYF
TRBV7-2	TRBJ1-1	CASTRDGYTEAFF
TRBV4-3	TRBJ2-1	CASSRVGSEQFF
TRBV11-1	TRBJ2-3	CASSLGTGSDTQYF
TRBV6-5	TRBJ2-5	CASSYSALGETQYF
TRBV4-1	TRBJ1-2	CASSQGNFGGYTF
TRBV6-2/TRBV6-3	TRBJ1-5	CASRRGLEGNQPQHF
TRBV7-3	TRBJ2-3	CASSLTGDGYTQYF
TRBV5-1	TRBJ2-7	CATALGGDSYEQYF
TRBV12-3/TRBV12-4	TRBJ2-3	CASSPGSGGSTDTQYF
TRBV29-1	TRBJ2-2	CSVRRTGELFF
TRBV7-9	TRBJ2-3	CASSPPEAGGPDTQYF
TRBV10-3	TRBJ2-7	CATQEFIEQYF
TRBV5-6	TRBJ2-5	CASIERTGGRETQYF
TRBV12-3/TRBV12-4	TRBJ2-5	CASSLRAGRQYF
TRBV29-1	TRBJ1-5	CSVAEGQVNQPQHF
TRBV7-8	TRBJ2-7	CASSLVAAAYEQYF
TRBV6-1	TRBJ2-2	CASRAPGDRSFTGELFF
TRBV7-2	TRBJ2-1	CASSLVAYNEQFF
TRBV9	TRBJ2-3	CASSVGTSGGTDTQYF
TRBV20-1	TRBJ2-1	CSAMGGSYNEQFF
TRBV7-2	TRBJ2-7	CASSLRPGTPAYEQYF
TRBV6-1	TRBJ1-1	CASGQGWTEAFF
TRBV5-6	TRBJ2-4	CASSRSQGDIQYF
TRBV6-1	TRBJ2-1	CASSSTGVEDNEQFF
TRBV9	TRBJ2-2	CASSVGGLQNTGELFF
TRBV6-2/TRBV6-3	TRBJ1-5	CASRIQGGGQPQHF
TRBV5-1	TRBJ2-1	CASSWDLTSGGHYNEQFF
TRBV7-2	TRBJ1-5	CASSLQTDYSNQPQHF
TRBV7-2	TRBJ2-1	CASRRGELYNEQFF
TRBV28	TRBJ2-7	CASSSFSGEQYF
TRBV7-2	TRBJ2-7	CASSLTSGMNEQYF
TRBV2	TRBJ2-3	CASSGLGGLEDTQYF
TRBV14	TRBJ2-5	CASSQDARLSTQYF
TRBV12-3/TRBV12-4	TRBJ1-5	CASSLRAGSNQPQHF
TRBV28	TRBJ2-5	CASSLWDREQETQYF
TRBV18	TRBJ1-1	CASSPLMQGNTEAFF
TRBV6-2/TRBV6-3	TRBJ1-1	CASSYTRQGAAEAFF